This T cell receptor beta chain is drawn from a study of regulatory T cells in long-lasting Graves disease. Turning to the study itself: Antithyroid drugs had been taken by newly diagnosed Graves' patients for under 3 months. General study results and limits: Only a small sample size was used, which may have cut accuracy.

The CDR3 spans 13 residues. Trimming removed 3 bases from V and 4 bases from J, with 13 bases in between. Germline V gene data show CDR1 as DFQATT and CDR2 as SNEGSKA (reference sequence). Arm-PCR of CDR3 regions and iRepertoire HTBI primers were used to build TCR beta libraries. Each CDR3 protein gets one entry after TCRdb re-called the multiplex PCR reads with MiXCR. Here the sample spans a few hundred thousand distinct CDR3 sequences, about 17% being singletons. About this clonotype itself: What it binds is unknown.

Noted time point: newly diagnosed GD, antithyroid drugs for less than 3 months. With RNA extracted from PBMCs as input, the TCR library was made. The clonotype comes from a female donor with Graves disease. The J gene is TRBJ2-7, the V gene TRBV20-1, with a possible D match to TRBD2 (6 bases). The sequenced sample was peripheral blood mononuclear cells (PBMCs), obtained at new diagnosis, from a patient treated with antithyroid drugs. The CDR3 region is CSASVAGGYEQYF. The CDR3 DNA reads as TGCAGTGCTAGTGTCGCCGGGGGTTACGAGCAGTACTTC.